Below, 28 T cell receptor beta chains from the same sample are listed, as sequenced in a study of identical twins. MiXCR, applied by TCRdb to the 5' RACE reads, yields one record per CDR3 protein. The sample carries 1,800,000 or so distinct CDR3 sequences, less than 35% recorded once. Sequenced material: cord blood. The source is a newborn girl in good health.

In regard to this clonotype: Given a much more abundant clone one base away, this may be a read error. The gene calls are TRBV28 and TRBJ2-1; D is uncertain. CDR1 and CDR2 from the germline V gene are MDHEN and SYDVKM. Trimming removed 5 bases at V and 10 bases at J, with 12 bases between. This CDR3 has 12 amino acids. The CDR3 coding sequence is TGTGCCAGCAGTACCACAACCTACGAGCAGTTCTTC. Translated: CASSTTTYEQFF.

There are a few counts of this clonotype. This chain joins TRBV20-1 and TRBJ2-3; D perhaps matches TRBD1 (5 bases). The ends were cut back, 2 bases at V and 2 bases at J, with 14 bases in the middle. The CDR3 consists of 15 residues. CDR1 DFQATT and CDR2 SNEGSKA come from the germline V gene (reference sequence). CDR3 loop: CSARLVRVVTDTQYF. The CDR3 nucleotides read TGCAGTGCTAGATTGGTCAGGGTGGTCACAGATACGCAGTATTTT.

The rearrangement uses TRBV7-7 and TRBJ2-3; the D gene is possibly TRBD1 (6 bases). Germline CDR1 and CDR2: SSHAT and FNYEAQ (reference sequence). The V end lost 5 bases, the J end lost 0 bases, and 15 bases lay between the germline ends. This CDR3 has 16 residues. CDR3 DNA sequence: TGTGCCAGCAGCCCAATTGGGGGCGCTAGCACAGATACGCAGTATTTT. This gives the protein CASSPIGGASTDTQYF.

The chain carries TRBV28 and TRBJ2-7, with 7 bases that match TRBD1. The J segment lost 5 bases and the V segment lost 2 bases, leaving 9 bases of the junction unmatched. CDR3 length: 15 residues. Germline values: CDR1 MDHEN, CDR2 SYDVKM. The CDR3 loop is CASSLARQGRNEQYF. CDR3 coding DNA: TGTGCCAGCAGTTTAGCCCGACAGGGACGGAACGAGCAGTACTTC.

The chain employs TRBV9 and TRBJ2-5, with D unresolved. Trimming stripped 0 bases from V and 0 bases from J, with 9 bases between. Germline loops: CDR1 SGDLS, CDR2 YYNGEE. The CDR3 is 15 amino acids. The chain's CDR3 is CASSVAAGYQETQYF. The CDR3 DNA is TGTGCCAGCAGCGTAGCTGCAGGTTACCAAGAGACCCAGTACTTC.

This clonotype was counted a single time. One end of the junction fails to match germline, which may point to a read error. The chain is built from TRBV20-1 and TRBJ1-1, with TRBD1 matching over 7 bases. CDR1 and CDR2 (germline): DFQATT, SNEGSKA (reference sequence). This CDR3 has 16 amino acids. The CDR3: CSARGAGGSLDTEAFF. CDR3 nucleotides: TGCAGTGCTAGAGGGGCAGGGGGTAGCTTGGACACGGAAGCTTTCTTT.

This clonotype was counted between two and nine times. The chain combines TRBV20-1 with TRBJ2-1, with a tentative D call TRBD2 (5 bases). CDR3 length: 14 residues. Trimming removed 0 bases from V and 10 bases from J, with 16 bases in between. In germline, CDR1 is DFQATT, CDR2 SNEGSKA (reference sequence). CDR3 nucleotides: TGCAGTGCTAGAGATCTCCCTAGCAGCAGCGAGCAGTTCTTC. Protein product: CSARDLPSSSEQFF.

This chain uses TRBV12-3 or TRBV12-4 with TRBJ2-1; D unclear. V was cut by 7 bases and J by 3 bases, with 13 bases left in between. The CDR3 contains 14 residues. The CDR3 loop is CASTFALGYNEQFF. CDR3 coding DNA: TGTGCCAGCACCTTCGCTTTGGGCTACAATGAGCAGTTCTTC.

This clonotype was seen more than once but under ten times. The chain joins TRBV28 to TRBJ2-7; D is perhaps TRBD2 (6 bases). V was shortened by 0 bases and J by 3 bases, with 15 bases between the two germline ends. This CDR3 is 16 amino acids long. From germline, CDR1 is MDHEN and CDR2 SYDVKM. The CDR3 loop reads CASSLWDPGGYYEQYF. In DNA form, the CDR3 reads TGTGCCAGCAGTTTATGGGACCCCGGGGGATACTACGAGCAGTACTTC. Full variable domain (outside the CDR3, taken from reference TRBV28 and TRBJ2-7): DVKVTQSSRYLVKRTGEKVFLECVQDMDHENMFWYRQDPGLGLRLIYFSYDVKMKEKGDIPEGYSVSREKKERFSLILESASTNQTSMYLCASSLWDPGGYYEQYFGPGTRLTVT.

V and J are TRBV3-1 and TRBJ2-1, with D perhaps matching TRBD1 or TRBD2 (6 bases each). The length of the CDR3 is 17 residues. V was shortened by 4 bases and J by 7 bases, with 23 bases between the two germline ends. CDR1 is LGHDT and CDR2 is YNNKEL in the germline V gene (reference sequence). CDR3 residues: CASSPLLTGASRNEQFF. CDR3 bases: TGTGCCAGCAGCCCCCTTCTGACGGGGGCCTCAAGGAATGAGCAGTTCTTC.

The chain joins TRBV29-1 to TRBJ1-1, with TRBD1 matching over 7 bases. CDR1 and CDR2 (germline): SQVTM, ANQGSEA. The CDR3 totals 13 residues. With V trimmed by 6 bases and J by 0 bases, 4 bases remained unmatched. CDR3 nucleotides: TGCAGCGTGGGGACAGCCTTGAACACTGAAGCTTTCTTT. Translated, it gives CSVGTALNTEAFF.

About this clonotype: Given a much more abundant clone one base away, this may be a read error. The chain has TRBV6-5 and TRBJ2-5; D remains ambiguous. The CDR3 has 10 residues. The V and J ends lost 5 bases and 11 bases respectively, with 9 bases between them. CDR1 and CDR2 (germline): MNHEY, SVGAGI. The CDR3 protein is CASSINPQYF. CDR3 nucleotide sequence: TGTGCCAGCAGTATTAACCCGCAGTACTTC.

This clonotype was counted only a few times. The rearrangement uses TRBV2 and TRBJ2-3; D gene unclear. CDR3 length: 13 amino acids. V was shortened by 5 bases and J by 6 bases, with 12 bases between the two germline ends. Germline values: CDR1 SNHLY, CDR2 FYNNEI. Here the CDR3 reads CASSRPTEDTQYF. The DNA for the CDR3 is TGTGCCAGCAGTCGGCCCACCGAGGATACGCAGTATTTT.

CDR3 residues: CASRPGPGVNEQFF. The CDR3 nucleotides are TGTGCCAGCCGGCCGGGACCCGGGGTTAATGAGCAGTTCTTC. The chain is built from TRBV6-5 and TRBJ2-1; D is possibly TRBD1 or TRBD2 (5 bases each). Deletions cut 8 bases from V and 7 bases from J, with 18 bases between. The CDR3 contains 14 residues. Looked up from germline, CDR1 is MNHEY and CDR2 is SVGAGI.

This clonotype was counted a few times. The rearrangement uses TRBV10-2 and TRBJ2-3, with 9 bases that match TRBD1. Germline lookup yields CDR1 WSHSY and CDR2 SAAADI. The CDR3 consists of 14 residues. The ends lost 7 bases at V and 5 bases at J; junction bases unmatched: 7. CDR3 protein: CASKIQGARDTQYF. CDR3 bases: TGCGCCAGCAAGATACAGGGGGCGCGAGATACGCAGTATTTT.

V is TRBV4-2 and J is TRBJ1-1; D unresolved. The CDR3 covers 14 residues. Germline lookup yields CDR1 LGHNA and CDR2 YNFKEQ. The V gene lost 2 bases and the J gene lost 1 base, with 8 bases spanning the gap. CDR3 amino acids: CASSQQLTNTEAFF. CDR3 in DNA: TGTGCCAGCAGCCAACAGCTTACGAACACTGAAGCTTTCTTT.

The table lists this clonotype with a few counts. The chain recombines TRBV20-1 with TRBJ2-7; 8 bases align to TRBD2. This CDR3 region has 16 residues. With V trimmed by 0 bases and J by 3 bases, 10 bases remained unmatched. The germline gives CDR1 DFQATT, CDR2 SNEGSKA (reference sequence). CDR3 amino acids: CSAREVASGPLYEQYF. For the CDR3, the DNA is TGCAGTGCTAGAGAAGTCGCTAGCGGGCCACTCTACGAGCAGTACTTC.

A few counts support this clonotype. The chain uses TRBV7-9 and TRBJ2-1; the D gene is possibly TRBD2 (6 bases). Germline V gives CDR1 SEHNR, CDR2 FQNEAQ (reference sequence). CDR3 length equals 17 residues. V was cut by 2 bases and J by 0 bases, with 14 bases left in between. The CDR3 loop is CASSLTPAGISYNEQFF. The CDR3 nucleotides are TGTGCCAGCAGCTTAACCCCAGCGGGTATCTCCTACAATGAGCAGTTCTTC.

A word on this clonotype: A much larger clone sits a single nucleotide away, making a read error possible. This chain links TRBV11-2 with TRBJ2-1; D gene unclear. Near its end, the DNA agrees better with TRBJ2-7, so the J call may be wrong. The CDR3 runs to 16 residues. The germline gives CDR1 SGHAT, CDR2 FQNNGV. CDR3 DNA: TGTGCCAGCAGCTTAATCAGGTCGTCATCCTACAATGAGCAGTACTTC. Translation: CASSLIRSSSYNEQYF.

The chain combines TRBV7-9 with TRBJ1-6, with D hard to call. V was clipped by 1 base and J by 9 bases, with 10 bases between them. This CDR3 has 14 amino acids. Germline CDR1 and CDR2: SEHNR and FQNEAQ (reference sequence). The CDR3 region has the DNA TGTGCCAGCAGCTTAGGTACCATGGGTTCACCCCTCCACTTT. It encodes CASSLGTMGSPLHF.

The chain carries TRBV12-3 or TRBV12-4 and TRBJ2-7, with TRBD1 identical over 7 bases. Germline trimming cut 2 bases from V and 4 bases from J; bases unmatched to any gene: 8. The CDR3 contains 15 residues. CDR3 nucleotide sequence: TGTGCCAGCAGTTTAAGACGGACAGGCTATTACGAGCAGTACTTC. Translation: CASSLRRTGYYEQYF.

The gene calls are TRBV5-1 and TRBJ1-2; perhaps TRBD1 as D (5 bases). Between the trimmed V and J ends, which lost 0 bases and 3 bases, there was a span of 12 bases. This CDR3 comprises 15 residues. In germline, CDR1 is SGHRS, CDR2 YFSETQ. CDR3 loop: CASSLVAGTYYGYTF. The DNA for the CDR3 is TGCGCCAGCAGCTTGGTGGCAGGGACCTACTATGGCTACACCTTC.

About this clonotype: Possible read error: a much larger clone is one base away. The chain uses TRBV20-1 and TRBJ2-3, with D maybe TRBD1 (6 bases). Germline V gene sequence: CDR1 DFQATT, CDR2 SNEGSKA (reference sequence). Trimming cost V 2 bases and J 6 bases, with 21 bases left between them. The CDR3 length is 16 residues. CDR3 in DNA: TGCAGTGCTAGAAACCACCCAGGACAGTACCCCGATACGCAGTATTTT. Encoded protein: CSARNHPGQYPDTQYF.

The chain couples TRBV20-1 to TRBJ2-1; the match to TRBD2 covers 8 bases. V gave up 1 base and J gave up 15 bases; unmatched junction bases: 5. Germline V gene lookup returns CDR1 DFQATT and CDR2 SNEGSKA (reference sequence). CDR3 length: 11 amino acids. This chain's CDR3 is CSARGGTSVFF. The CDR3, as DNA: TGCAGTGCTAGAGGTGGGACTAGTGTGTTCTTC.

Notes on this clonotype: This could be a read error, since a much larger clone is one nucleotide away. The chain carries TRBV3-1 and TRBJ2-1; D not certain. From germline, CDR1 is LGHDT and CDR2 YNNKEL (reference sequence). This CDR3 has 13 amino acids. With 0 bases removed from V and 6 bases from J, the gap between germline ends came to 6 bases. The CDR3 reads CASSQEACNEQFF. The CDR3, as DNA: TGTGCCAGCAGCCAAGAGGCGTGCAATGAGCAGTTCTTC.

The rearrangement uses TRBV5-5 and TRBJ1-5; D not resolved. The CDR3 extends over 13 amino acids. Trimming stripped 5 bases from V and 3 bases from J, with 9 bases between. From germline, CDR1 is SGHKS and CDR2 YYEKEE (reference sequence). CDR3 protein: CASSTIVNQPQHF. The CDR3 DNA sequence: TGTGCCAGCAGTACAATCGTCAATCAGCCCCAGCATTTT. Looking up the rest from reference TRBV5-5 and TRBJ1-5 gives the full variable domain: DAGVTQSPTHLIKTRGQQVTLRCSPISGHKSVSWYQQVLGQGPQFIFQYYEKEERGRGNFPDRFSARQFPNYSSELNVNALLLGDSALYLCASSTIVNQPQHFGDGTRLSIL.

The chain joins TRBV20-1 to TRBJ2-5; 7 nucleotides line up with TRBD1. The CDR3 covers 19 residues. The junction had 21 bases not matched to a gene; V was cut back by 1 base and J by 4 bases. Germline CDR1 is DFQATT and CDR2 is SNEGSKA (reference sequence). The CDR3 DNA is TGCAGTGCTAGAGTCTACCCCGGATCCGGGACAGCCTATGTAGAGACCCAGTACTTC. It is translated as CSARVYPGSGTAYVETQYF.

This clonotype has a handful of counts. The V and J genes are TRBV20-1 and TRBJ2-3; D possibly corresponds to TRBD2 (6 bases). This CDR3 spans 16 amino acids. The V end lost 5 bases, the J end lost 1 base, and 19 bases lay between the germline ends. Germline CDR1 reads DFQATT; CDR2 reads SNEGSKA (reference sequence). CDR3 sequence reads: CSAFASRRGGTDTQYF. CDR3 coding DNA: TGCAGTGCTTTCGCTTCCCGGCGGGGCGGCACAGATACGCAGTATTTT.